Presented here are 16 T cell receptor beta chains from one specimen sequenced in a study of shared clonotypes between healthy human individuals. Naive CD8 cells were CD45RO-negative, positively selected for CCR7, excluding terminally differentiated effector memory CD45RA+ cells. TCRdb keeps only in-frame clones here, not all; method: immunoSEQ multiplex PCR. The sample records hundreds of thousands of clones, about 98% being singletons. The sequencing sample was made of naive CD8+ T cells sorted from blood. Source of these receptors: a man aged 25 to 45 in good health.

The CDR3 nucleotides read TGTGCCAGCAGCTTATCATTCGGGACTAGTAATGAGCAGTACTTC. It yields the protein CASSLSFGTSNEQYF. The chain links TRBV7-2 to TRBJ2-7; 8 positions agree with TRBD2. The CDR3 extends over 15 amino acids. Per germline, CDR1 SGHTA and CDR2 FQGNSA. V shed 2 bases and J 7 bases; nucleotides not matched to a gene: 10.

With regard to this clone: The sample holds other DNA sequences that translate to the same CDR3. The chain joins TRBV6-5 to TRBJ2-1; the D call may be TRBD1 or TRBD2 (5 bases each). The CDR3 contains 13 residues. V shed 0 bases and J shed 9 bases, with 9 bases lying between them. Germline V gene data show CDR1 as MNHEY and CDR2 as SVGAGI. CDR3 nucleotides: TGTGCCAGCAGTTACTCGGGGGTAGGTGAGCAGTTCTTC. It is translated as CASSYSGVGEQFF.

The V gene is TRBV14, the J gene TRBJ2-7; 13 nucleotides agree with TRBD2. Germline V gives CDR1 SGHDN, CDR2 FVKESK. Trimming at V came to 11 bases and at J to 3 bases, leaving 7 bases not matched to a gene. CDR3 size: 14 residues. The CDR3 coding sequence is TGTGCCCGCCAGAGACTAGCGGGAGGCTACGAGCAGTACTTC. Amino acids: CARQRLAGGYEQYF. Together with reference TRBV14 and TRBJ2-7, the CDR3 gives the full variable domain: EAGVTQFPSHSVIEKGQTVTLRCDPISGHDNLYWYRRVMGKEIKFLLHFVKESKQDESGMPNNRFLAERTGGTYSTLKVQPAELEDSGVYFCARQRLAGGYEQYFGPGTRLTVT.

The chain joins TRBV9 to TRBJ2-5; 8 nucleotides align to TRBD2. The germline gives CDR1 SGDLS, CDR2 YYNGEE. This CDR3 comprises 15 residues. The V and J ends lost 6 bases and 4 bases, in that order; junction bases with no gene match: 11. This CDR3 reads CASTPAGAGGETQYF. The CDR3 DNA follows: TGTGCCAGCACCCCGGCGGGGGCGGGAGGAGAGACCCAGTACTTC.

The chain has TRBV5-4 and TRBJ2-7; D perhaps matches TRBD2 (6 bases). The CDR3 consists of 14 residues. Germline loops: CDR1 SGHNT, CDR2 YYREEE (reference sequence). The germline V and J ends were trimmed by 0 bases and 3 bases, with 10 bases remaining between them. The CDR3 DNA follows: TGTGCCAGCAGCTTGGAGCGGGCGAGCTACGAGCAGTACTTC. Its translation: CASSLERASYEQYF.

The chain joins TRBV30 to TRBJ1-4, with D tentatively TRBD1 (5 bases). With 0 bases removed from V and 0 bases from J, the gap between germline ends came to 8 bases. Germline V gene lookup returns CDR1 GTSNPN and CDR2 SVGIG (reference sequence). There are 15 residues in the CDR3. The CDR3 region is CAWSVGTSTNEKLFF. Here the CDR3 DNA reads TGTGCCTGGAGTGTTGGGACGTCAACTAATGAAAAACTGTTTTTT.

The gene calls are TRBV30 and TRBJ1-1, with D maybe TRBD1 (5 bases). The germline V gene has CDR1 GTSNPN and CDR2 SVGIG (reference sequence). The length of the CDR3 is 14 residues. The V end was cut by 0 bases, the J end by 4 bases, with 12 bases between. The CDR3, as DNA: TGTGCCTGGAGTGTGGGGCAGGGTGCCACTGAAGCTTTCTTT. Its protein product is CAWSVGQGATEAFF.

This clone was counted a single time. The CDR3 loop is CASSQEISGTGLNEKLFF. CDR3 sequence (DNA): TGCGCCAGCAGCCAAGAAATCTCCGGGACAGGGCTTAATGAAAAACTGTTTTTT. This chain connects TRBV4-3 to TRBJ1-4; 9 nucleotides agree with TRBD1. This CDR3 has 18 amino acids. Germline V gene lookup returns CDR1 LGHNA and CDR2 YSLEER. After removal of 0 bases from V and 4 bases from J, the junction contained 9 bases not matched to a gene.

The rearrangement uses TRBV9 and TRBJ2-5, with 7 bases identical to TRBD2. Germline values: CDR1 SGDLS, CDR2 YYNGEE. This CDR3 is 17 amino acids long. J was trimmed by 3 bases and V by 0 bases; bases with no gene match: 11. CDR3 residues: CASSVEVPGLVEETQYF. DNA for the CDR3: TGTGCCAGCAGCGTAGAGGTTCCCGGACTAGTGGAAGAGACCCAGTACTTC.

The V and J genes are TRBV15 and TRBJ1-5; the match to TRBD1 covers 11 bases. Germline lookup yields CDR1 LNHNV and CDR2 YYDKDF (reference sequence). Trimming at V came to 5 bases and at J to 5 bases, leaving 11 bases not matched to a gene. This CDR3 is built from 17 residues. The CDR3 region is CATSRENPGQGDQPQHF. The CDR3 coding sequence is TGTGCCACCAGCCGTGAGAATCCGGGACAGGGGGATCAGCCCCAGCATTTT.

Only a few counts were recorded for this clone. The chain couples TRBV7-9 to TRBJ2-3, with no clear D. The CDR3 loop spans 12 amino acids. Germline V CDR1 and CDR2: SEHNR, FQNEAQ (reference sequence). V was clipped by 4 bases and J by 2 bases, with 4 bases between them. Here the CDR3 reads CASSSYTDTQYF. The CDR3 coding sequence is TGTGCCAGCAGCTCCTACACAGATACGCAGTATTTT.

This chain uses TRBV29-1 with TRBJ2-2; D remains unclear. Germline V gives CDR1 SQVTM, CDR2 ANQGSEA. V was cut by 7 bases and J by 1 base, with 10 bases left in between. This CDR3 has 13 amino acids. CDR3 loop: CSGLTENTGELFF. As DNA, the CDR3 is TGCAGCGGTCTTACAGAGAACACCGGGGAGCTGTTTTTT.

The rearrangement links TRBV7-9 to TRBJ1-3; D call uncertain. The ends were cut back, 1 base at V and 0 bases at J, with 13 bases in the middle. The CDR3 sequence is 17 residues long. Germline values: CDR1 SEHNR, CDR2 FQNEAQ (reference sequence). This chain's CDR3 is CASSLGAGTHSGNTIYF. DNA for the CDR3: TGTGCCAGCAGCTTAGGTGCAGGTACTCACTCTGGAAACACCATATATTTT.

This chain joins TRBV2 and TRBJ2-7; 14 bases align to TRBD2. CDR3 length equals 16 residues. The germline V gene has CDR1 SNHLY and CDR2 FYNNEI. The V and J ends lost 8 bases and 2 bases, in that order; junction bases with no gene match: 8. The CDR3 bases are TGTGCCAGCTCCTCAGGACTAGCGGGAGGTCCCTACGAGCAGTACTTC. Translated, it gives CASSSGLAGGPYEQYF. The full variable domain, completed using reference TRBV2 and TRBJ2-7, is EPEVTQTPSHQVTQMGQEVILRCVPISNHLYFYWYRQILGQKVEFLVSFYNNEISEKSEIFDDQFSVERPDGSNFTLKIRSTKLEDSAMYFCASSSGLAGGPYEQYFGPGTRLTVT.

The J gene is TRBJ2-7, the V gene TRBV28, with D hard to call. CDR3 length: 12 residues. Germline CDR1 and CDR2: MDHEN and SYDVKM. V lost 3 bases to trimming and J lost 6 bases, with 9 bases between them. The CDR3 bases are TGTGCCAGCAGTTTGTTAGCTGGCGAGCAGTACTTC. This encodes CASSLLAGEQYF.

The V and J genes are TRBV4-1 and TRBJ1-4; no definite D call. From germline, CDR1 is MGHRA and CDR2 YSYEKL. V lost 0 bases and J 4 bases, leaving 12 bases between the germline ends. The CDR3 contains 16 residues. CDR3 protein: CASSQEIGSNNEKLFF. The CDR3 coding sequence is TGCGCCAGCAGCCAAGAAATCGGGAGCAATAATGAAAAACTGTTTTTT.